The clone carrying this TCR beta chain has more than one count but fewer than ten. Its cognate antigen is unknown. This specimen comes from a study of cytomegalovirus exposure and HLA in healthy donors. General study results and limits: In vitro experiments confirmed that three CMV-associated chains were specific for CMV antigens. Clusters of TCRs from the first cohort tended to co-occur in the roughly 120 validation repertoires (as a later analysis found).

V lost 5 bases, J lost 5 bases, and 11 bases stayed unmatched. Germline V gene data show CDR1 as LNHDA and CDR2 as SQIVND (reference sequence). This CDR3 is built from 15 residues. Produced via immunoSEQ multiplex PCR; TCRdb's table is partial and in-frame only. The table shows some 68,000 clones, with about 96% occurring only once. Separation from the roughly 700-subject first cohort characterized the roughly 130-subject validation cohort, to which the donors belonged. The gene calls are TRBV19 and TRBJ1-2; TRBD1 matches 7 bases. This receptor was taken from a man between 18 and 35 years old in good health and CMV-seronegative. The sample comprised PBMCs. The CDR3 DNA sequence: TGTGCCAGTAGTCCTACGACAGGGCTAATATATGGCTACACCTTC. Translation gives CASSPTTGLIYGYTF.